This TCR beta chain was sequenced for a study of read filtering for tumor transcriptome and immune sequencing. Bone marrow was sampled from every patient at the time of active disease. This clonotype was detected many times. Its specificity is unknown. This CDR3 region has 16 residues. The germline V gene encodes CDR1 LGHNA and CDR2 YSLEER. With V trimmed by 2 bases and J by 6 bases, 10 bases remained unmatched. From 300 to 400 ng of RNA, a library with molecular barcoded alpha/delta and beta/gamma adaptors was made. TCRdb fed the reads into MiXCR, producing one record per CDR3 protein. The table lists 100,000 to 150,000 distinct CDR3 sequences, around 14% of them singletons. Study-wide points: Even smaller IR-seq throughput identified most shared clonotypes. IR-seq and RNA-seq agreed better without single-read clonotypes.

The rearrangement joins TRBV4-3 to TRBJ1-2; TRBD1 matches at 9 bases. The TCR sequence derives from a donor at least 40 years old with multiple myeloma. The sample consisted of a population of CD138-negative cells sorted from bone marrow. The CDR3 region is CASSQLSGTGFHGYTF. The DNA for the CDR3 is TGCGCCAGCAGCCAACTCTCCGGGACAGGGTTCCATGGCTACACCTTC.